The next 10 T cell receptor beta chains were all read from a single sample in a study of blood T cell repertoires in COVID-19. The table came from immunoSEQ multiplex PCR; TCRdb's copy has only in-frame clones and leaves some out. The table records a few hundred thousand clones, 70% to 90% of them present only once. Sequenced material: peripheral blood. All receptors derive from a woman in her seventies with acute or convalescent COVID-19.

The V and J genes are TRBV14 and TRBJ1-2, with 7 bases that match TRBD1. CDR1 and CDR2 (germline): SGHDN, FVKESK. The length of the CDR3 is 14 residues. The V gene end was trimmed by 4 bases and the J gene end by 4 bases; junction bases not matched to a gene: 6. The CDR3, as DNA: TGTGCCAGCAGCCCCGACAGGGCGGGCTATGGCTACACCTTC. It codes for CASSPDRAGYGYTF.

Turning to this clone: Other DNA sequences of this sample code for an identical CDR3. This chain uses TRBV11-2 with TRBJ1-1; the D is unclear. Germline CDR1 reads SGHAT; CDR2 reads FQNNGV. There are 12 residues in the CDR3. V shed 1 base and J shed 4 bases, with 4 bases lying between them. CDR3 region: CASSLVRTEAFF. The CDR3 nucleotides are TGTGCCAGCAGCTTAGTGCGCACTGAAGCTTTCTTT.

CDR3 sequence: CASSHTRDRVGNEQFF. The CDR3 nucleotides are TGCGCCAGCAGTCACACACGGGACAGGGTGGGGAATGAGCAGTTCTTC. The chain combines TRBV23-1 with TRBJ2-1, with 9 bases identical to TRBD1. TRBV23-1 is annotated as an ORF whose role is uncertain. The CDR3 is 16 amino acids. J gave up 7 bases and V 3 bases, and 10 bases lay outside the gene matches.

The rearrangement uses TRBV10-3 and TRBJ1-2; D gene ambiguous. The CDR3 runs to 13 residues. V was shortened by 10 bases and J by 6 bases, with 18 bases between the two germline ends. Looked up from germline, CDR1 is ENHRY and CDR2 is SYGVKD. The CDR3 DNA sequence: TGTGCCACGGGGAGGATTGCGGACCATGGCTACACCTTC. Translating it yields CATGRIADHGYTF.

Written as DNA, the CDR3 is TGTGCCAGCAGTTTATCTTATTCCGGGGAGCTGTTTTTT. Amino acid sequence: CASSLSYSGELFF. This chain joins TRBV12-3 or TRBV12-4 and TRBJ2-2; D is ambiguous. The V and J ends lost 2 bases and 6 bases respectively, with 7 bases between them. CDR3 length: 13 residues.

This chain joins TRBV10-1 and TRBJ2-3; D is unresolved. The germline V gene encodes CDR1 WNHNN and CDR2 SYGVQD (reference sequence). Trimming pared 3 bases from V and 4 bases from J, leaving 20 bases between. The CDR3 is 17 residues long. Here the CDR3 reads CASSDFRSLAKPDTQYF. The CDR3 coding sequence is TGCGCCAGCAGTGACTTTCGGAGCCTGGCTAAGCCAGATACGCAGTATTTT.

The rearrangement links TRBV2 to TRBJ2-2; D may be TRBD2 (5 bases). CDR1 SNHLY and CDR2 FYNNEI come from the germline V gene. This CDR3 spans 15 amino acids. The V gene lost 6 bases and the J gene lost 5 bases, with 16 bases spanning the gap. Here the CDR3 reads CASRKSDSLTGELFF. In nucleotides, the CDR3 is TGTGCCAGCAGGAAGTCGGACTCGTTAACCGGGGAGCTGTTTTTT.

The V gene is TRBV12-3 or TRBV12-4, the J gene TRBJ1-5; the D is unclear. The length of the CDR3 is 13 residues. V was trimmed by 1 base and J by 5 bases, leaving 6 bases between them. DNA for the CDR3: TGTGCCAGCAGTTTAGGCAGTTATCAGCCCCAGCATTTT. Translated, it gives CASSLGSYQPQHF.

This chain joins TRBV9 and TRBJ1-1; D remains unclear. The V gene's germline CDR1 is SGDLS and CDR2 YYNGEE. Trimming stripped 4 bases from V and 3 bases from J, with 16 bases between. The CDR3 runs to 15 residues. CDR3 in amino acids: CASSFDGFPYTEAFF. CDR3 sequence (DNA): TGTGCCAGCAGCTTCGACGGGTTCCCGTACACTGAAGCTTTCTTT.

This rearrangement joins TRBV20-1 to TRBJ2-5, with D tentatively TRBD2 (5 bases). The V gene lost 3 bases and the J gene lost 5 bases, with 10 bases spanning the gap. Germline V gene lookup returns CDR1 DFQATT and CDR2 SNEGSKA (reference sequence). CDR3 length equals 12 residues. The CDR3 is CSASASSETQYF. DNA for the CDR3: TGCAGTGCTAGTGCTAGCTCGGAGACCCAGTACTTC.